These 23 T cell receptor beta chains were all obtained from the same sample, sequenced in a study of HIV-infected patients and healthy controls. Reverse transcription used about 510 ng RNA and constant-region primers for alpha and beta. Using multiplexing indices, alpha and beta chain libraries were generated apart by chain-specific third strand synthesis. TCRdb redid the calling of the 5' RACE reads with MiXCR, one entry per CDR3 protein. The repertoire has around 26,000 distinct CDR3 sequences, about 9% of them found once; the top ten carry 3.5% to 4.5%. All unsorted peripheral T cells were captured because whole blood was used without fractionation. Sequenced material: blood. The source is an adult in good health.

This clonotype was seen many times. The chain couples TRBV15 to TRBJ1-5, with D possibly matching TRBD1 (5 bases). CDR1 is LNHNV, CDR2 YYDKDF, per germline (reference sequence). This CDR3 comprises 13 residues. The V end was cut by 5 bases, the J end by 1 base, with 6 bases between. The CDR3 reads CATSEGSNQPQHF. In DNA, the CDR3 is TGTGCCACCAGCGAGGGGAGCAATCAGCCCCAGCATTTT. The full variable domain, with the rest looked up from reference TRBV15 and TRBJ1-5, is DAMVIQNPRYQVTQFGKPVTLSCSQTLNHNVMYWYQQKSSQAPKLLFHYYDKDFNNEADTPDNFQSRRPNTSFCFLDIRSPGLGDTAMYLCATSEGSNQPQHFGDGTRLSIL.

This clonotype was seen many times. J is TRBJ1-1 and V is TRBV12-3 or TRBV12-4, with D possibly being TRBD1 (5 bases). This CDR3 spans 16 amino acids. Trimming stripped 6 bases from V and 6 bases from J, with 23 bases between. DNA of the CDR3: TGTGCCAGCAGCCCCCTCGGGCAGGGCCGGCTTGCTGAAGCTTTCTTT. Its protein product is CASSPLGQGRLAEAFF.

This clonotype occurred many times. The gene calls are TRBV19 and TRBJ1-4; 7 bases line up with TRBD1. V was clipped by 6 bases and J by 12 bases; unmatched bases: 4. This CDR3 has 11 amino acids. The germline V gene encodes CDR1 LNHDA and CDR2 SQIVND (reference sequence). CDR3 sequence (DNA): TGTGCCAGTAGGAGGGGGCTTGAACTGTTTTTT. Translation gives CASRRGLELFF.

This clonotype was observed a few times. This chain links TRBV5-1 with TRBJ2-5, with a possible D match to TRBD2 (5 bases). This CDR3 comprises 15 residues. The V end was cut by 3 bases, the J end by 4 bases, with 16 bases between. Germline V lookup: CDR1 SGHRS, CDR2 YFSETQ. The CDR3 reads CASSYSSAGGETQYF. The CDR3 nucleotides are TGCGCCAGCAGCTACAGTAGCGCGGGTGGAGAGACCCAGTACTTC.

This clonotype was seen many times. The gene calls are TRBV10-3 and TRBJ1-1; 8 nucleotides agree with TRBD1. The trim removed 10 bases at V and 1 base at J, leaving 8 bases unmatched. Germline V gene data show CDR1 as ENHRY and CDR2 as SYGVKD. The CDR3 totals 14 residues. CDR3 sequence: CASWTGIENTEAFF. In DNA, the CDR3 is TGTGCCAGCTGGACAGGGATTGAGAACACTGAAGCTTTCTTT.

By share, this clonotype counts as medium-sized. This chain joins TRBV11-3 and TRBJ2-2, with unresolved D. Germline V gives CDR1 SGHNT, CDR2 YENEEA. V lost 4 bases and J 5 bases, leaving 17 bases between the germline ends. CDR3 length equals 16 residues. The CDR3 loop reads CASSSLSSAFTGELFF. DNA for the CDR3: TGTGCCAGCAGCTCTCTTAGTAGTGCGTTTACCGGGGAGCTGTTTTTT.

This clonotype occurred many times. The chain joins TRBV30 to TRBJ1-5; 10 bases are shared with TRBD1. Germline-derived CDR1 and CDR2 are GTSNPN and SVGIG (reference sequence). The V segment lost 0 bases and the J segment 4 bases; nucleotides outside the gene matches: 3. The CDR3 runs to 15 residues. The CDR3: CAWSVQDRGNQPQHF. The CDR3 DNA is TGTGCCTGGAGTGTACAGGACAGGGGGAATCAGCCCCAGCATTTT.

In the case of this clonotype: With a much larger clone just one base away, this may be a read error. The chain has TRBV5-4 and TRBJ1-1; tentatively, D is TRBD1 (5 bases). From germline, CDR1 is SGHNT and CDR2 YYREEE (reference sequence). This CDR3 is 15 amino acids long. Deletions cut 4 bases from V and 5 bases from J, with 18 bases between. CDR3 residues: CASSVHGAGGTEAFF. The CDR3 nucleotides are TGTGCCAGCAGCGTACACGGGGCCGGGGGAACTGAAGCTTTCTTT.

Comment on this clonotype: No conserved phenylalanine or tryptophan is present at the end of the CDR3, so a read error is the likely explanation. It is unclear where the CDR3 begins or ends on the DNA, so no DNA is shown, and the CDR3 is as TCRdb lists it. The genes are TRBV28 and TRBJ1-5; the table calls TRBD1, which could not be checked here. CDR1 is MDHEN, CDR2 SYDVKM, per germline. The CDR3 length is 14 residues, termini included. CDR3 protein: CASSPNRGQQPQQG.

This sequence joins TRBV7-9 and TRBJ1-5; D ambiguous. The germline CDR1 and CDR2 sequences are SEHNR and FQNEAQ (reference sequence). Trimming shortened V by 5 bases and J by 1 base, and 6 bases separated the two germline ends. This CDR3 is 13 amino acids long. This chain's CDR3 is CASSRQSNQPQHF. The DNA for the CDR3 is TGTGCCAGCAGCCGTCAAAGCAATCAGCCCCAGCATTTT.

This clonotype is medium-sized in the sample. The chain combines TRBV7-9 with TRBJ1-1; no reliable D call. Germline CDR1 SEHNR, CDR2 FQNEAQ (reference sequence). Trimming left V 1 base short and J 0 bases short, with 12 bases between. The CDR3 loop spans 16 amino acids. CDR3 region: CASSLGEYKMNTEAFF. The CDR3 DNA is TGTGCCAGCAGCTTAGGGGAGTACAAAATGAACACTGAAGCTTTCTTT.

The CDR3 is CASSQRGGQGAYEQFF. CDR3 DNA sequence: TGCGCCAGCAGCCAAAGAGGCGGACAGGGGGCTTATGAGCAGTTCTTC. The chain recombines TRBV4-1 with TRBJ2-1, with 11 bases that match TRBD1. Germline V CDR1 and CDR2: MGHRA, YSYEKL. Losses at the gene ends were 2 bases for V and 8 bases for J; bases not matched to a gene: 8. This CDR3 region has 16 residues.

This clonotype was observed at least ten times. Written as DNA, the CDR3 is TGCGCCAGCAGCCAAGATGTGATGGGGGCGGTAGATGAAAAACTGTTTTTT. It yields the protein CASSQDVMGAVDEKLFF. The genes are TRBV4-3 and TRBJ1-4; perhaps TRBD1 as D (6 bases). The CDR3 length is 17 residues. V was trimmed by 0 bases and J by 6 bases, leaving 17 bases between them. Looked up from germline, CDR1 is LGHNA and CDR2 is YSLEER.

Ten or more counts support this clonotype. CDR3 protein: CASSLESQGRSYTF. In nucleotides, the CDR3 is TGTGCCAGCAGCTTAGAATCCCAAGGGAGAAGTTACACCTTC. The J gene is TRBJ1-2, the V gene TRBV13; no reliable D call. Between the trimmed V and J ends, which lost 1 base and 11 bases, there was a span of 17 bases. Germline V gives CDR1 PRHDT, CDR2 FYEKMQ (reference sequence). CDR3 length: 14 residues.

At least ten counts were recorded for this clonotype. The chain couples TRBV12-3 or TRBV12-4 to TRBJ1-3, with D possibly matching TRBD1 (5 bases). The V end was cut by 4 bases, the J end by 5 bases, with 9 bases between. The CDR3 covers 13 residues. CDR3 protein: CASSYGTRNTIYF. CDR3 DNA sequence: TGTGCCAGCAGTTATGGGACCAGAAACACCATATATTTT.

This clonotype has ten or more counts. This chain joins TRBV5-4 and TRBJ1-4, with unresolved D. Trimming took 0 bases from V and 8 from J, leaving 14 bases between them. Germline CDR1 reads SGHNT; CDR2 reads YYREEE (reference sequence). The CDR3 runs 15 residues. This CDR3 reads CASSLAGGQSEKLFF. CDR3 DNA sequence: TGTGCCAGCAGCTTGGCCGGCGGGCAGTCGGAAAAACTGTTTTTT.

This clonotype was recorded many times. The rearrangement joins TRBV29-1 to TRBJ2-3; the D call may be TRBD1 or TRBD2 (6 bases each). The CDR3 totals 17 residues. The germline V gene encodes CDR1 SQVTM and CDR2 ANQGSEA. Trimming left V 3 bases short and J 1 base short, with 20 bases between. In DNA form, the CDR3 reads TGCAGCGTTGAGAGGGGGGCGCGGCGGGGCGGCACAGATACGCAGTATTTT. It codes for CSVERGARRGGTDTQYF.

This clonotype was detected ten times or more. The rearrangement joins TRBV12-3 or TRBV12-4 to TRBJ1-1; D not resolved. The CDR3 is made up of 12 amino acids. V was shortened by 8 bases and J by 3 bases, with 10 bases between the two germline ends. The CDR3 loop reads CASGRTYTEAFF. The CDR3, as DNA: TGTGCCAGCGGCCGGACCTACACTGAAGCTTTCTTT.

The chain carries TRBV9 and TRBJ1-1; 8 bases are shared with TRBD1. The ends lost 10 bases at V and 1 base at J; junction bases unmatched: 6. Per the germline V gene, CDR1 is SGDLS and CDR2 is YYNGEE. This CDR3 is built from 13 residues. The CDR3 sequence is CAPNQGANTEAFF. CDR3 DNA: TGTGCCCCCAACCAGGGGGCGAACACTGAAGCTTTCTTT.

Points on this clonotype: A much bigger clone sits one base away, suggesting this may be a read error. The J gene is TRBJ2-7, the V gene TRBV6-1, with D unclear. Per the germline V gene, CDR1 is MNHNS and CDR2 is SASEGT. Trimming removed 3 bases at V and 6 bases at J, with 12 bases between. The CDR3 runs 13 residues. In DNA, the CDR3 is TGTGCCAGCAGTGAGGCTGCTAGGGCCGAGCAGTACTTC. Protein product: CASSEAARAEQYF.

This clonotype has at least ten counts. This chain uses TRBV6-5 with TRBJ1-1, with D possibly matching TRBD1 (6 bases). CDR3 size: 15 residues. CDR1 and CDR2 from the germline V gene are MNHEY and SVGAGI. V gave up 2 bases and J gave up 0 bases, with 10 bases separating them. CDR3 sequence (DNA): TGTGCCAGCAGTTACGGGGGGGCCTTGAACACTGAAGCTTTCTTT. The encoded protein is CASSYGGALNTEAFF.

Ten or more counts support this clonotype. The chain has TRBV19 and TRBJ1-1; D is unclear. Deletions cut 9 bases from V and 4 bases from J, with 9 bases between. The CDR3 extends over 11 amino acids. Germline CDR1 reads LNHDA; CDR2 reads SQIVND (reference sequence). The CDR3 nucleotides read TGTGCCAGCGGATGGAGCACTGAAGCTTTCTTT. Translated: CASGWSTEAFF.

This clonotype was found many times. This sequence joins TRBV27 and TRBJ1-2; possible D gene TRBD1, 5 bases. The V end was cut by 5 bases, the J end by 6 bases, with 16 bases between. This CDR3 is built from 14 residues. Germline CDR1 MNHEY, CDR2 SMNVEV (reference sequence). The CDR3 DNA follows: TGTGCCAGCAGTCCTATAGAGGGGCCAGATGGCTACACCTTC. As protein: CASSPIEGPDGYTF.